Presented here are 32 T cell receptor beta chains from one specimen sequenced in a study of post-analysis software for immune sequencing data. Study outcomes and limitations: Among four to six TRBV segments more frequent in patients than controls were TRBV5-6, TRBV5-1 and TRBV20-1.

The authors incorporated unique molecular identifiers into the TCR beta cDNA libraries. TCRdb passed the PCR reads through MiXCR, listing each CDR3 protein once. The data show some 700,000 distinct CDR3 sequences, 55% to 70% seen once. These receptors lack a known antigen. Sequencing was carried out using blood. All receptors come from a girl aged 2-10 years with multiple sclerosis.

The V gene is TRBV6-2 or TRBV6-3, the J gene TRBJ2-7; D call uncertain. The germline CDR1 and CDR2 sequences are MNHEY and SVGEGT. This CDR3 is 11 amino acids long. V was clipped by 2 bases and J by 9 bases, with 8 bases between them. Here the CDR3 reads CASSYTAWQYF. CDR3 nucleotides: TGTGCCAGCAGTTACACGGCTTGGCAGTACTTC.

This clonotype has just a few counts. The chain links TRBV13 to TRBJ2-1; unclear D gene. Trimming cost V 5 bases and J 0 bases, with 8 bases left between them. Germline lookup yields CDR1 PRHDT and CDR2 FYEKMQ (reference sequence). The CDR3 contains 14 residues. CDR3 nucleotides: TGTGCCAGCAGCAGGTTTACCTCCTACAATGAGCAGTTCTTC. Translated, it gives CASSRFTSYNEQFF.

This chain joins TRBV15 and TRBJ2-3; no clear D. Germline CDR1 is LNHNV and CDR2 is YYDKDF (reference sequence). The V gene lost 0 bases and the J gene lost 4 bases, with 11 bases spanning the gap. The CDR3 sequence is 15 residues long. The CDR3 sequence is CATSRDRAGSDTQYF. The DNA for the CDR3 is TGTGCCACCAGCAGAGATCGGGCAGGTTCAGATACGCAGTATTTT.

V is TRBV6-5 and J is TRBJ1-2; D is perhaps TRBD1 (5 bases). Germline V gives CDR1 MNHEY, CDR2 SVGAGI. V was shortened by 4 bases and J by 2 bases, with 20 bases between the two germline ends. The CDR3 covers 17 residues. For the CDR3, the DNA is TGTGCCAGCAGTTGGGGATCTCCGACGGGACCGAACTATGGCTACACCTTC. Protein sequence: CASSWGSPTGPNYGYTF.

The gene calls are TRBV20-1 and TRBJ2-3; D is undetermined. Trimming took off 4 bases at V and 2 bases at J, with 16 bases between the two ends. Germline V lookup: CDR1 DFQATT, CDR2 SNEGSKA (reference sequence). The CDR3 covers 15 residues. CDR3 in amino acids: CSATVGSSPTDTQYF. In nucleotides, the CDR3 is TGCAGTGCTACCGTGGGGTCGAGTCCCACAGATACGCAGTATTTT.

This chain links TRBV11-2 with TRBJ2-1; 9 bases line up with TRBD1. Germline CDR1 and CDR2: SGHAT and FQNNGV. The CDR3 consists of 15 residues. After removal of 6 bases from V and 4 bases from J, the junction contained 7 bases not matched to a gene. CDR3 nucleotide sequence: TGTGCCAGCAGTTTTCAGACAGGGGGGTACAATGAGCAGTTCTTC. Translated, it gives CASSFQTGGYNEQFF.

There are a few counts of this clonotype. The chain uses TRBV4-1 and TRBJ1-2, with D tentatively TRBD1 (6 bases). The germline V gene encodes CDR1 MGHRA and CDR2 YSYEKL. Trimming cost V 1 base and J 2 bases, with 14 bases left between them. The CDR3 consists of 16 residues. For the CDR3, the DNA is TGCGCCAGCAGCCAAGGCGTCAGGGGCTCGAACTATGGCTACACCTTC. This sequence encodes CASSQGVRGSNYGYTF.

This clonotype has ten or more counts. The J gene is TRBJ2-5, the V gene TRBV12-3 or TRBV12-4, with 9 bases fitting TRBD2. V lost 6 bases, J lost 5 bases, and 4 bases stayed unmatched. The CDR3 consists of 13 residues. The CDR3 DNA reads TGTGCCAGCAGCTTAAGCGGGGGGGAGACCCAGTACTTC. It yields the protein CASSLSGGETQYF.

The chain joins TRBV3-1 to TRBJ1-2, with 8 positions matching TRBD1. CDR1 is LGHDT and CDR2 is YNNKEL in the germline V gene (reference sequence). The CDR3 loop spans 13 amino acids. With V trimmed by 0 bases and J by 11 bases, 5 bases remained unmatched. This CDR3 is CASSQETGVEYTF. The CDR3 nucleotides are TGTGCCAGCAGCCAAGAGACAGGGGTGGAATACACCTTC.

The rearrangement uses TRBV5-1 and TRBJ2-6; the D is unclear. The CDR3 is 16 amino acids. V was trimmed by 6 bases and J by 0 bases, leaving 13 bases between them. Per germline, CDR1 SGHRS and CDR2 YFSETQ. In DNA, the CDR3 is TGCGCCAGCAACTCAGCCAACTTCTCTGGGGCCAACGTCCTGACTTTC. Protein: CASNSANFSGANVLTF.

This clonotype was picked up one time. V and J are TRBV11-2 and TRBJ2-4; TRBD1 agrees at 10 bases. V lost 4 bases and J lost 3; bases outside the gene matches: 9. CDR1 and CDR2 from the germline V gene are SGHAT and FQNNGV. The length of the CDR3 is 17 residues. CDR3 bases: TGTGCCAGCAGCTCCCCCCGGGACAGGGGAGGCAAAAACATTCAGTACTTC. Its translation: CASSSPRDRGGKNIQYF. The complete variable domain, with remaining parts taken from reference TRBV11-2 and TRBJ2-4, reads EAGVAQSPRYKIIEKRQSVAFWCNPISGHATLYWYQQILGQGPKLLIQFQNNGVVDDSQLPKDRFSAERLKGVDSTLKIQPAKLEDSAVYLCASSSPRDRGGKNIQYFGAGTRLSVL.

The chain joins TRBV10-3 to TRBJ1-5; D may be TRBD1 (5 bases). The CDR3 runs 14 residues. Trimming left V 0 bases short and J 3 bases short, with 6 bases between. Per germline, CDR1 ENHRY and CDR2 SYGVKD. DNA for the CDR3: TGTGCCATCAGTGAGTCGACAGACAATCAGCCCCAGCATTTT. Amino acids: CAISESTDNQPQHF.

This clonotype turned up a few times. J is TRBJ2-3 and V is TRBV7-9; 9 bases line up with TRBD2. The CDR3 runs to 16 residues. CDR1 SEHNR and CDR2 FQNEAQ come from the germline V gene (reference sequence). V lost 5 bases and J lost 5; bases outside the gene matches: 11. CDR3 in DNA: TGTGCCAGCAGCCCCGTGGGCGGGGGGGCCGTAGATACGCAGTATTTT. It specifies CASSPVGGGAVDTQYF.

This clonotype was counted between two and nine times. The V gene is TRBV29-1, the J gene TRBJ2-7; the D gene could be TRBD1 or TRBD2 (5 bases each). The germline CDR1 and CDR2 sequences are SQVTM and ANQGSEA. This CDR3 spans 13 amino acids. V dropped 4 bases and J dropped 2 bases, with 12 bases sitting between them. CDR3 DNA: TGCAGCGTTGCCGGGACGGCTCCCTACGAGCAGTACTTC. Protein product: CSVAGTAPYEQYF.

The V and J genes are TRBV29-1 and TRBJ1-1; 10 positions agree with TRBD1. J lost 1 base, V lost 7 bases, and 6 bases had no gene match. The CDR3 is 14 amino acids. The V gene's germline CDR1 is SQVTM and CDR2 ANQGSEA. The CDR3 protein is CSGRQGAGNTEAFF. The CDR3 DNA reads TGCAGCGGCAGACAGGGGGCTGGGAACACTGAAGCTTTCTTT.

The V call is TRBV6-1, the J call TRBJ2-4; D ambiguous. The end of the DNA fits TRBJ2-7 better, so the J call may be wrong. The CDR3 extends over 11 amino acids. CDR1 is MNHNS, CDR2 SASEGT, per germline. CDR3 protein: CASSERREQYF. CDR3 coding DNA: TGTGCCAGCAGTGAACGCCGCGAGCAGTACTTC.

V is TRBV6-4 and J is TRBJ2-1; TRBD2 agrees at 8 bases. Trimming at V came to 4 bases and at J to 2 bases, leaving 4 bases not matched to a gene. Germline V lookup: CDR1 MRHNA, CDR2 SNTAGT. The CDR3 loop spans 15 amino acids. CDR3 loop: CASSVLAEPYNEQFF. Here the CDR3 DNA reads TGTGCCAGCAGTGTACTAGCGGAGCCCTACAATGAGCAGTTCTTC.

The rearrangement uses TRBV20-1 and TRBJ2-3, with no clear D. Germline CDR1 DFQATT, CDR2 SNEGSKA (reference sequence). This CDR3 contains 13 residues. The V and J ends lost 1 base and 0 bases respectively, with 5 bases between them. CDR3 sequence reads: CSARGDSTDTQYF. CDR3 DNA sequence: TGCAGTGCTAGAGGCGACAGCACAGATACGCAGTATTTT.

V is TRBV7-9 and J is TRBJ2-1; D is perhaps TRBD2 (6 bases). Trimming pared 0 bases from V and 9 bases from J, leaving 12 bases between. From germline, CDR1 is SEHNR and CDR2 FQNEAQ (reference sequence). This CDR3 is built from 14 residues. DNA of the CDR3: TGTGCCAGCAGCTTAGCGGGACTGAGGAGTGAGCAGTTCTTC. The encoded protein is CASSLAGLRSEQFF.

This clonotype was counted between two and nine times. The chain has TRBV7-6 and TRBJ2-7; 9 bases match TRBD1. There are 14 residues in the CDR3. Germline CDR1 and CDR2: SGHVS and FNYEAQ. Germline trimming cut 1 base from V and 7 bases from J; bases unmatched to any gene: 5. The CDR3 sequence: CASSLGSGTGEQYF. CDR3 DNA sequence: TGTGCCAGCAGCTTAGGCTCCGGGACAGGGGAGCAGTACTTC.

The chain carries TRBV6-6 and TRBJ1-6, with D tentatively TRBD1 (5 bases). CDR3 size: 15 residues. The germline V and J ends were trimmed by 8 bases and 3 bases, with 14 bases remaining between them. Germline V gives CDR1 MNHNY, CDR2 SVGAGI (reference sequence). The CDR3 bases are TGTGCCAGCTCTTTCGGGGGGAGCTATAATTCACCCCTCCACTTT. Translating it yields CASSFGGSYNSPLHF.

The V gene is TRBV7-9, the J gene TRBJ1-5; the match to TRBD1 covers 11 bases. V was clipped by 3 bases and J by 6 bases; unmatched bases: 7. This CDR3 spans 16 amino acids. The germline gives CDR1 SEHNR, CDR2 FQNEAQ (reference sequence). CDR3 DNA sequence: TGTGCCAGCAGCTTTTTCCCCGGACAGGGGGCTCAGCCCCAGCATTTT. It specifies CASSFFPGQGAQPQHF.

The chain has TRBV20-1 and TRBJ2-1; no clear D gene. This CDR3 region has 14 residues. Trimming removed 3 bases at V and 2 bases at J, with 11 bases between. Germline assignment: CDR1 DFQATT and CDR2 SNEGSKA (reference sequence). CDR3 residues: CSASASRTYNEQFF. In DNA, the CDR3 is TGCAGTGCTAGTGCCTCCCGGACCTACAATGAGCAGTTCTTC.

There are a few counts of this clonotype. This chain joins TRBV4-1 and TRBJ2-5; 7 positions agree with TRBD2. Trimming cost V 3 bases and J 1 base; bases outside gene matches: 2. There are 14 residues in the CDR3. Per the germline V gene, CDR1 is MGHRA and CDR2 is YSYEKL. CDR3 nucleotides: TGCGCCAGCAGCCATCCGGGAGGCCAAGAGACCCAGTACTTC. It codes for CASSHPGGQETQYF.

The chain has TRBV27 and TRBJ1-1, with D unclear. Deletions cut 4 bases from V and 5 bases from J, with 20 bases between. The length of the CDR3 is 16 residues. Germline CDR1 MNHEY, CDR2 SMNVEV (reference sequence). The CDR3 spells CASSSLPDLLGTEAFF. CDR3 coding DNA: TGTGCCAGCAGTTCTCTACCGGACCTCCTGGGAACTGAAGCTTTCTTT.

The CDR3: CSVVRTGTSDKTQYF. The CDR3 DNA reads as TGCAGCGTTGTTAGGACGGGGACTAGCGACAAGACCCAGTACTTC. V and J are TRBV29-1 and TRBJ2-5; TRBD2 agrees at 10 bases. V shed 4 bases and J 6 bases; nucleotides not matched to a gene: 11. The CDR3 has 15 residues. Germline-derived CDR1 and CDR2 are SQVTM and ANQGSEA.

The V call is TRBV12-3 or TRBV12-4, the J call TRBJ2-5; D uncertain. Between the trimmed V and J ends, which lost 2 bases and 5 bases, there was a span of 21 bases. The CDR3 has 17 residues. DNA of the CDR3: TGTGCCAGCAGTTTAACCCGGGCTCTTAAGCTTACGGAGACCCAGTACTTC. Encoded protein: CASSLTRALKLTETQYF.

V usage is TRBV29-1 and J usage is TRBJ1-2; 7 bases are shared with TRBD1. Germline V lookup: CDR1 SQVTM, CDR2 ANQGSEA. There are 13 residues in the CDR3. Trimming took 8 bases from V and 0 from J; bases not matched to a gene: 6. The CDR3 region is CSTWTGSNYGYTF. CDR3 bases: TGCAGCACCTGGACAGGATCTAACTATGGCTACACCTTC. The full variable domain, with the rest looked up from reference TRBV29-1 and TRBJ1-2, is SAVISQKPSRDICQRGTSLTIQCQVDSQVTMMFWYRQQPGQSLTLIATANQGSEATYESGFVIDKFPISRPNLTFSTLTVSNMSPEDSSIYLCSTWTGSNYGYTFGSGTRLTVV.

The V and J genes are TRBV7-9 and TRBJ2-7; D might be TRBD2 (6 bases). The CDR3 runs to 14 residues. The V end was cut by 5 bases, the J end by 2 bases, with 13 bases between. CDR1 is SEHNR and CDR2 is FQNEAQ in the germline V gene (reference sequence). CDR3 in amino acids: CASSIERAAYEQYF. In DNA form, the CDR3 reads TGTGCCAGCAGCATCGAGCGGGCCGCCTACGAGCAGTACTTC.

This clonotype was seen only a few times. The gene calls are TRBV5-1 and TRBJ2-3, with D perhaps being TRBD1 or TRBD2 (5 bases each). In germline, CDR1 is SGHRS, CDR2 YFSETQ. There are 17 residues in the CDR3. The V end was cut by 3 bases, the J end by 0 bases, with 17 bases between. In DNA, the CDR3 is TGCGCCAGCAGCTCCTACTCCGGGACCAAAAGCACAGATACGCAGTATTTT. Translated: CASSSYSGTKSTDTQYF.

The chain combines TRBV3-1 with TRBJ2-5; 7 bases are shared with TRBD2. The germline CDR1 and CDR2 sequences are LGHDT and YNNKEL (reference sequence). This CDR3 has 14 amino acids. Trimming removed 4 bases from V and 11 bases from J; junction bases left unmatched: 13. In DNA form, the CDR3 reads TGTGCCAGCAGCCCCGGACTAGATTCCTATGAGCAGTACTTC. This gives the protein CASSPGLDSYEQYF.

This clonotype has only a few counts. This rearrangement joins TRBV20-1 to TRBJ2-7; D gene uncertain. CDR1 and CDR2 (germline): DFQATT, SNEGSKA (reference sequence). The length of the CDR3 is 15 residues. V lost 0 bases and J 2 bases, leaving 14 bases between the germline ends. Here the CDR3 reads CSARDDSLYPYEQYF. The CDR3 DNA follows: TGCAGTGCTAGAGATGATAGTCTATATCCCTACGAGCAGTACTTC.